This TCR beta chain was sequenced during a study of CD8 T cells in Susac syndrome. Study-wide results and caveats: The number of individuals included in the study's TCR sequencing and HLA analysis was acknowledged as relatively small.

This CDR3 region has 13 residues. Trimming took 4 bases from V and 1 from J, leaving 7 bases between them. The germline V gene encodes CDR1 MNHEY and CDR2 SMNVEV (reference sequence). Notes on this clonotype: No antigen is known for it.

The authors reverse transcribed roughly 0.5 to 1 ug RNA with random hexamers. By means of immunoSEQ multiplex PCR, TCR beta CDR3 spanning 54 Vbeta and 13 Jbeta underwent amplification. One entry per CDR3 protein results from TCRdb running MiXCR on the immunoSEQ multiplex PCR reads. This sample has roughly 110,000 distinct CDR3 sequences, with approximately 93% found just once. TEMRA cells were FACS-enriched and CD8+ and CD4+ T cells negatively isolated. The sample comprised CD8+ T cells from PBMCs. The TCR originated in a human donor with Susac syndrome. The V call is TRBV27, the J call TRBJ1-1; weak D call: TRBD1 (5 bases). The CDR3 DNA reads as TGTGCCAGCAGTTGGGGCGCGAACACTGAAGCTTTCTTT. Amino acids: CASSWGANTEAFF.